This T cell receptor beta chain stems from a study of blood T cells in healthy people across ages. The germline gives CDR1 DFQATT, CDR2 SNEGSKA (reference sequence). The CDR3 extends over 16 amino acids. J gave up 7 bases and V 3 bases, and 10 bases lay outside the gene matches. Sample-barcoded 5' priming and a J-beta primer mix drove a second PCR of 7 to 11 cycles. TCRdb recomputed calls from the 5' RACE reads with MiXCR, one row per CDR3 protein. Of fewer than 750,000 distinct CDR3 sequences listed, more than 45% are singletons. Sequenced material: blood. The chain links TRBV20-1 to TRBJ1-6, with 9 nucleotides matching TRBD1. The clonotype was recovered from a man aged 80 or over in good health. DNA of the CDR3: TGCAGTGCTAGGCCCGCGGGACAGGGTAACAATTCACCCCTCCACTTT. Amino acids: CSARPAGQGNNSPLHF.